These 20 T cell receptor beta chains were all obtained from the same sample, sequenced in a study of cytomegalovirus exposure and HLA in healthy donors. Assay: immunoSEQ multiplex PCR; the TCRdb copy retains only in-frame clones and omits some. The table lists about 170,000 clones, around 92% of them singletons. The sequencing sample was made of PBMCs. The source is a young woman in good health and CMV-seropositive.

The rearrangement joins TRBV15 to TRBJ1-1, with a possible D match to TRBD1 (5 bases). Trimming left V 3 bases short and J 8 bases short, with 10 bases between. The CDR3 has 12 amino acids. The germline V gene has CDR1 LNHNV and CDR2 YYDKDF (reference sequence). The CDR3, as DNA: TGTGCCACCAGCAGGTCAGGGAACGAAGCTTTCTTT. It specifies CATSRSGNEAFF.

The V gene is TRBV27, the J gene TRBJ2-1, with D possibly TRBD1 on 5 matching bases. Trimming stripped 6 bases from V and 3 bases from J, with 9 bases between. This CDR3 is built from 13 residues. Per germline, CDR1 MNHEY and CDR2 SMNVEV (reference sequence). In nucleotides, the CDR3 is TGTGCCAGCAGGGACAACTTCTACAATGAGCAGTTCTTC. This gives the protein CASRDNFYNEQFF.

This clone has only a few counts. The CDR3 region is CASSAGAYNEQFF. CDR3 in DNA: TGTGCCAGCAGTGCGGGAGCCTACAATGAGCAGTTCTTC. V usage is TRBV6-4 and J usage is TRBJ2-1; tentatively, D is TRBD2 (6 bases). The CDR3 spans 13 residues. Trimming removed 4 bases at V and 2 bases at J, with 6 bases between. Germline CDR1 is MRHNA and CDR2 is SNTAGT.

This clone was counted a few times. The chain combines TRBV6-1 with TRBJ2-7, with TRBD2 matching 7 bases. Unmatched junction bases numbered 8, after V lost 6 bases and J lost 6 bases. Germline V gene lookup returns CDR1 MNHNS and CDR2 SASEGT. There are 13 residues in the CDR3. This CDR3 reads CASRVREIPEQYF. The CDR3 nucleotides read TGTGCCAGCAGGGTGCGGGAGATCCCCGAGCAGTACTTC.

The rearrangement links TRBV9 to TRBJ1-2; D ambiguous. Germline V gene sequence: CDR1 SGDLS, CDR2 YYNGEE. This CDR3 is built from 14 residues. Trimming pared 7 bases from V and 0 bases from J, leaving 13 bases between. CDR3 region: CASGEGVPNYGYTF. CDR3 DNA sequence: TGTGCCAGCGGGGAGGGTGTGCCTAACTATGGCTACACCTTC.

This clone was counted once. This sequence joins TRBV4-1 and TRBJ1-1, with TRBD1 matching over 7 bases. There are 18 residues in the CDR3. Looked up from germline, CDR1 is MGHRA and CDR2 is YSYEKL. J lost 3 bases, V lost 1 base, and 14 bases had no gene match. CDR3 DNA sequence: TGCGCCAGCAGCCAAGGCCTTTCCCTGGACAGGACCGACACTGAAGCTTTCTTT. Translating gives CASSQGLSLDRTDTEAFF.

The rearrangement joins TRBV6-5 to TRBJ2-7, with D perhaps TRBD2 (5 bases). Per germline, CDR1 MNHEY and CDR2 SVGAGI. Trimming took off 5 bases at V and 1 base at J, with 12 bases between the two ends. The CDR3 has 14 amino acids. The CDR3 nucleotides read TGTGCCAGCAGTAGAGAGCGGATTTCCTACGAGCAGTACTTC. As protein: CASSRERISYEQYF.

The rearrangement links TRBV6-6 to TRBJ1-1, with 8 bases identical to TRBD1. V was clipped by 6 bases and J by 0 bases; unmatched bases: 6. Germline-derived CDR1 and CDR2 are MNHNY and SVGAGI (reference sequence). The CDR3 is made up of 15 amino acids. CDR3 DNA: TGTGCCAGCAGAATATCGGGACAGGTGAACACTGAAGCTTTCTTT. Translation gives CASRISGQVNTEAFF.

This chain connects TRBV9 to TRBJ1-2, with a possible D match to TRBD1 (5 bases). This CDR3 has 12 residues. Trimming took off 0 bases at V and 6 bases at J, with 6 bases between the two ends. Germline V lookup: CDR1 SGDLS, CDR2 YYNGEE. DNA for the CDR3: TGTGCCAGCAGCGTAGTCAGGGATGGCTACACCTTC. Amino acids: CASSVVRDGYTF.

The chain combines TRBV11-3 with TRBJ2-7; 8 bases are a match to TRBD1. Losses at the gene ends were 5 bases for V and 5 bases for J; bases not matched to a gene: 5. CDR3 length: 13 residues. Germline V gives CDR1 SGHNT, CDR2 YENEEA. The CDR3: CASSLGQGNEQYF. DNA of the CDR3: TGTGCCAGCAGCCTAGGACAGGGTAACGAGCAGTACTTC.

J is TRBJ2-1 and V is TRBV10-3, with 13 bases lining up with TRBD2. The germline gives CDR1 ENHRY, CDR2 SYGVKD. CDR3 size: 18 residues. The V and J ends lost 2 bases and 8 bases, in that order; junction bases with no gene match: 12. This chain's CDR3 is CAISELLSGTSGIDEQFF. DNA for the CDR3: TGTGCCATCAGTGAGCTACTTTCCGGGACTAGCGGGATCGATGAGCAGTTCTTC.

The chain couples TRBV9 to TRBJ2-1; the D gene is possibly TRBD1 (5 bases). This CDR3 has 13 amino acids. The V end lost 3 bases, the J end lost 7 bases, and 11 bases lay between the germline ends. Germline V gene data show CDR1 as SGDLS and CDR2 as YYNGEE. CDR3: CASSDSQGNEQFF. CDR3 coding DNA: TGTGCCAGCAGCGACTCTCAGGGAAATGAGCAGTTCTTC. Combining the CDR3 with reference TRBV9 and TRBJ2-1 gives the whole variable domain DSGVTQTPKHLITATGQRVTLRCSPRSGDLSVYWYQQSLDQGLQFLIQYYNGEERAKGNILERFSAQQFPDLHSELNLSSLELGDSALYFCASSDSQGNEQFFGPGTRLTVL.

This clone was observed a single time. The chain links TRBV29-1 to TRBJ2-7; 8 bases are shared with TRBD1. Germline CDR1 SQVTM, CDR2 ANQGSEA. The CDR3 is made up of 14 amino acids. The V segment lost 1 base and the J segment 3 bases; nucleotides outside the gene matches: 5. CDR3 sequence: CSVEGTGTYYEQYF. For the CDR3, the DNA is TGCAGCGTTGAAGGGACAGGGACCTACTACGAGCAGTACTTC.

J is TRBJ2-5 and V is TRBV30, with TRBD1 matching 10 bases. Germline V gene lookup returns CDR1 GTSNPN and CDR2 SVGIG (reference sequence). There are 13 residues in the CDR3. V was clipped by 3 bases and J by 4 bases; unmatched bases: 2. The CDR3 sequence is CAWSRTGGETQYF. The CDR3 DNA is TGTGCCTGGAGCCGGACAGGGGGAGAGACCCAGTACTTC.

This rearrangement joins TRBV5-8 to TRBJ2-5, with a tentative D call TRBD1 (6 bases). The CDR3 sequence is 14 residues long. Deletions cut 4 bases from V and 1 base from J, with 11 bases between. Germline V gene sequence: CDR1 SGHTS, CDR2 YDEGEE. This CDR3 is CASSVPGVQETQYF. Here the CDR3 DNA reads TGTGCCAGCAGCGTCCCAGGGGTCCAAGAGACCCAGTACTTC.

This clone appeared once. CDR3 coding DNA: TGTGCCAGCAGCTTACAAGCGGGACAGGGCTTTCAGCCCCAGCATTTT. Amino acid sequence: CASSLQAGQGFQPQHF. The chain has TRBV7-2 and TRBJ1-5; 9 bases match TRBD1. With 2 bases clipped from V and 6 bases from J, the junction kept 8 bases outside the gene matches. The V gene's germline CDR1 is SGHTA and CDR2 FQGNSA. The CDR3 loop spans 16 amino acids. Based on the CDR3 plus reference TRBV7-2 and TRBJ1-5, the full variable domain is GAGVSQSPSNKVTEKGKDVELRCDPISGHTALYWYRQSLGQGLEFLIYFQGNSAPDKSGLPSDRFSAERTGGSVSTLTIQRTQQEDSAVYLCASSLQAGQGFQPQHFGDGTRLSIL.

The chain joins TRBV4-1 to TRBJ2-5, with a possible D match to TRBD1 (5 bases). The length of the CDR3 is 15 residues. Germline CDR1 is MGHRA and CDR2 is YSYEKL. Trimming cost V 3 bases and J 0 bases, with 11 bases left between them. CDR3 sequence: CASSQRTTYQETQYF. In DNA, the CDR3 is TGCGCCAGCAGCCAGAGGACAACATACCAAGAGACCCAGTACTTC.

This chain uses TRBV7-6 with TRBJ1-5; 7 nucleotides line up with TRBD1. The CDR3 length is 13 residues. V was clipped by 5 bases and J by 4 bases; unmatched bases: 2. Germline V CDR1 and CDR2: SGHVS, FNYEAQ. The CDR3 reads CASSRDRNQPQHF. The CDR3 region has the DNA TGTGCCAGCAGCCGGGACAGAAATCAGCCCCAGCATTTT.

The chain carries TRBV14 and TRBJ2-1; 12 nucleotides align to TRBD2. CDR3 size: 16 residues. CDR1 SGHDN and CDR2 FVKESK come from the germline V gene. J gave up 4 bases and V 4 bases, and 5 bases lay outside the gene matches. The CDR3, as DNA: TGTGCCAGCAGCCGCGGACTAGCGGGAAATTACAATGAGCAGTTCTTC. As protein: CASSRGLAGNYNEQFF.

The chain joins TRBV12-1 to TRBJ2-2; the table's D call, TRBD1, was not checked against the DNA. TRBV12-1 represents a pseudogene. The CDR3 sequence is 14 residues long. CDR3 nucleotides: TGTGCCAGCAGCTCCGACAGGGATTGCGGGGAGCTGTTTTTT. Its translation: CASSSDRDCGELFF.